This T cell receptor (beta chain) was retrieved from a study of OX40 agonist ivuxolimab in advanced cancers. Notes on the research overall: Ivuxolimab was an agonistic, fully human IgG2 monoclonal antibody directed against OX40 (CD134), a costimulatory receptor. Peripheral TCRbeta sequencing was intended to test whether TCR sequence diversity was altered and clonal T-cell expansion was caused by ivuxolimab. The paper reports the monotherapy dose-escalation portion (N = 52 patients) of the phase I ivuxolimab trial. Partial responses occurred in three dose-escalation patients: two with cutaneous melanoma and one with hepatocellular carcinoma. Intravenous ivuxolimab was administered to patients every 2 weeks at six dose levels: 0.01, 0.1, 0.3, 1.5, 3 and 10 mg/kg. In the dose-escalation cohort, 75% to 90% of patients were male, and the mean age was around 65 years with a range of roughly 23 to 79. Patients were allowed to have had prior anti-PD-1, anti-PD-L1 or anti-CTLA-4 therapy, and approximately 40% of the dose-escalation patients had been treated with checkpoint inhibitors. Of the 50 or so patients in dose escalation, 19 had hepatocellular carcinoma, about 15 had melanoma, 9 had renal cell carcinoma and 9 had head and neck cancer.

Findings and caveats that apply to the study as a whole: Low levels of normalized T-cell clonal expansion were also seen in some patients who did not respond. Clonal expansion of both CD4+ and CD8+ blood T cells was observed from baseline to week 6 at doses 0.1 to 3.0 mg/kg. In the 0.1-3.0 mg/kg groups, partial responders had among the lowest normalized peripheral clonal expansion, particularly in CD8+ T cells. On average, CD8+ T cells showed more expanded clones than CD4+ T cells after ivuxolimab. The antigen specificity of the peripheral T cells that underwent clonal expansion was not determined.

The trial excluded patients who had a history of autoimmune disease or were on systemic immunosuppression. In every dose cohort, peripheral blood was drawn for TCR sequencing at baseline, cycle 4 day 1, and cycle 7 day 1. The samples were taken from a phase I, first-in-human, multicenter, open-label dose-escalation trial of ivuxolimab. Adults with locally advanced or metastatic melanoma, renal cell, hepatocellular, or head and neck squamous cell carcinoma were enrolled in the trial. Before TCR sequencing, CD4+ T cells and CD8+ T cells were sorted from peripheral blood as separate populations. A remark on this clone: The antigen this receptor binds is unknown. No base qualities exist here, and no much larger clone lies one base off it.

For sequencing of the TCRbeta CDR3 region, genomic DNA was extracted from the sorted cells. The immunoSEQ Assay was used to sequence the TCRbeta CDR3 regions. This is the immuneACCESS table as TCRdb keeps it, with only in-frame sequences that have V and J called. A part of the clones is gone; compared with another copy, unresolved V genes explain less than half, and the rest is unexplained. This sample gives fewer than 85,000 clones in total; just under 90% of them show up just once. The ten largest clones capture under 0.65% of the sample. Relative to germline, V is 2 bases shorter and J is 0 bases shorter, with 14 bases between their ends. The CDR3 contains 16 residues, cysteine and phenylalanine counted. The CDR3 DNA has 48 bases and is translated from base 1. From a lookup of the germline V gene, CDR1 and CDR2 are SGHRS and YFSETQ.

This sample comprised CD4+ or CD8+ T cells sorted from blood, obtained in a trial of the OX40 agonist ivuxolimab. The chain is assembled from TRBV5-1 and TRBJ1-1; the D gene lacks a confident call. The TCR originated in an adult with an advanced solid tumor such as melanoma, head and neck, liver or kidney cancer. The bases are TGCGCCAGCAGCTTCCGGCCTGGGCAGATGAACACTGAAGCTTTCTTT. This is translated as CASSFRPGQMNTEAFF.